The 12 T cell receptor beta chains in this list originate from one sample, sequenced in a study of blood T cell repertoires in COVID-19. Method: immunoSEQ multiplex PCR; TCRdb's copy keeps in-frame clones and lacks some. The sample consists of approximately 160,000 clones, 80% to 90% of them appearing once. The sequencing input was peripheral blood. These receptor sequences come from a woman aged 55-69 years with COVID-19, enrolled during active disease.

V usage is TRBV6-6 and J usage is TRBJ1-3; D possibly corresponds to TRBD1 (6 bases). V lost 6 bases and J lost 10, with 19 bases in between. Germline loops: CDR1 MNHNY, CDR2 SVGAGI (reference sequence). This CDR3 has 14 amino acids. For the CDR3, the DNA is TGTGCCAGCAGCTATGGGGACACGCCGGGGACCATATATTTT. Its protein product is CASSYGDTPGTIYF.

The CDR3 DNA reads as TGTGCCAGCTCACCACCTGGGCAGGGTCCTCGTAGGGACACTGAAGCTTTCTTT. As protein: CASSPPGQGPRRDTEAFF. The rearrangement links TRBV18 to TRBJ1-1, with D possibly being TRBD1 (5 bases). Trimming stripped 0 bases from V and 3 bases from J, with 20 bases between. CDR1 and CDR2 from the germline V gene are KGHSH and LQKENI. The CDR3 is 18 residues long.

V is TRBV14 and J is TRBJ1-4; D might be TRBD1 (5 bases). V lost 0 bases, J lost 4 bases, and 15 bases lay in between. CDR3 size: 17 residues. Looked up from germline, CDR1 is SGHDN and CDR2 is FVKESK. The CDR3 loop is CASSQEGAGYGNEKLFF. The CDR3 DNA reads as TGTGCCAGCAGCCAAGAAGGGGCAGGGTACGGTAATGAAAAACTGTTTTTT.

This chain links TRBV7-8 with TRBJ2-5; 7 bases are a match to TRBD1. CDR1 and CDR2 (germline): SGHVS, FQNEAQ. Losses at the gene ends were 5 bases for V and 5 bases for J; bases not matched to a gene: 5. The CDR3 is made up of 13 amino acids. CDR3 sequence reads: CASSTQGVETQYF. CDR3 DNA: TGTGCCAGCAGCACCCAGGGGGTTGAGACCCAGTACTTC.

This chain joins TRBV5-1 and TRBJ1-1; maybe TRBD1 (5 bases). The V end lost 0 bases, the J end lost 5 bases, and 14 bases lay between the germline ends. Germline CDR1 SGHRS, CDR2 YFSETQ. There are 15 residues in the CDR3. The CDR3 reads CASSLVQGGRTEAFF. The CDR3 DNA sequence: TGCGCCAGCAGCTTGGTCCAGGGAGGGAGGACTGAAGCTTTCTTT.

CDR3 loop: CASSLSHEQFF. Here the CDR3 DNA reads TGTGCCAGCAGTTTGAGTCATGAGCAGTTCTTC. The chain joins TRBV12-3 or TRBV12-4 to TRBJ2-1; D is unclear. With 3 bases removed from V and 8 bases from J, the gap between germline ends came to 5 bases. There are 11 residues in the CDR3.

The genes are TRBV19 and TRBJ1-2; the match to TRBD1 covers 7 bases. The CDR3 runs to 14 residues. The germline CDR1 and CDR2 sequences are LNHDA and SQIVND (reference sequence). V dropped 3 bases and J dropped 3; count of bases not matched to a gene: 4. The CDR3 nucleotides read TGTGCCAGTAGTATGGCAGGGGGATACTATGGCTACACCTTC. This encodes CASSMAGGYYGYTF.

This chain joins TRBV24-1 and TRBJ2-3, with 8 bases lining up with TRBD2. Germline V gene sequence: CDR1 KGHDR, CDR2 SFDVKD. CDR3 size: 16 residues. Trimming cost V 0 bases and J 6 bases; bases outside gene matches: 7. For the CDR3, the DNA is TGTGCCACCAGTGATTTGGGGGCGGGGGGTTCGGATACGCAGTATTTT. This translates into CATSDLGAGGSDTQYF.

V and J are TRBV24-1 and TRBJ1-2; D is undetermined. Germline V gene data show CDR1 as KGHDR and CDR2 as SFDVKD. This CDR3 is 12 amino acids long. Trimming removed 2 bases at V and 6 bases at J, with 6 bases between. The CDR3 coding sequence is TGTGCCACCAGTGATTCCTTTCATGGCTACACCTTC. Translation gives CATSDSFHGYTF.

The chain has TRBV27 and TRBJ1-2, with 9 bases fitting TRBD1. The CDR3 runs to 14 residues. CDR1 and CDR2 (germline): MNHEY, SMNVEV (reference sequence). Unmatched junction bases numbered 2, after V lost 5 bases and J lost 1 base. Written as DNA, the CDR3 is TGTGCCAGCAGTATGGGACAGGGTAACTATGGCTACACCTTC. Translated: CASSMGQGNYGYTF.

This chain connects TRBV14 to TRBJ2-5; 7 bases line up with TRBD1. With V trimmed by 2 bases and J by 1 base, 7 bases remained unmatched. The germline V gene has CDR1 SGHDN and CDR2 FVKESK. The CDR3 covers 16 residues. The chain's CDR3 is CASSQMGAGGQETQYF. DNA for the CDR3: TGTGCCAGCAGCCAAATGGGGGCAGGGGGCCAAGAGACCCAGTACTTC. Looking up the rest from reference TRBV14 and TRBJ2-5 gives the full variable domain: EAGVTQFPSHSVIEKGQTVTLRCDPISGHDNLYWYRRVMGKEIKFLLHFVKESKQDESGMPNNRFLAERTGGTYSTLKVQPAELEDSGVYFCASSQMGAGGQETQYFGPGTRLLVL.

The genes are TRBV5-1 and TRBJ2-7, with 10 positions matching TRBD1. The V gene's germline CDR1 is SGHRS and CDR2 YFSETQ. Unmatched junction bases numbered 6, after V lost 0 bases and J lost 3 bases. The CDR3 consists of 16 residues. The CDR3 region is CASSLEGQGIHYEQYF. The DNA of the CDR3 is TGCGCCAGCAGCTTGGAGGGACAGGGGATTCACTACGAGCAGTACTTC.